The 23 T cell receptor beta chains given below trace back to one sample, sequenced in a study of T cells in Graves' hyperthyroidism and ophthalmopathy. Amplification targeted TCR beta CDR3 regions from RNA transcripts. TCR CDR3 regions were first amplified by RT-PCR with HTBI primers. TCRdb processed the multiplex PCR reads anew with MiXCR; each CDR3 protein has one entry. The table lists over 350,000 distinct CDR3 sequences, about 18% of them singletons. Input material: blood. These receptors all come from a man aged 18 to 29 with Graves' ophthalmopathy.

This clonotype was found many times. The rearrangement links TRBV5-1 to TRBJ2-3; D is uncertain. The V gene lost 0 bases and the J gene lost 1 base, with 9 bases spanning the gap. The CDR3 is 15 residues long. Germline V gene lookup returns CDR1 SGHRS and CDR2 YFSETQ. The CDR3 DNA is TGCGCCAGCAGCTTGGCCACGATCGGCACAGATACGCAGTATTTT. This encodes CASSLATIGTDTQYF.

The chain carries TRBV7-3 and TRBJ2-1; the match to TRBD2 covers 13 bases. V shed 3 bases and J 9 bases; nucleotides not matched to a gene: 8. This CDR3 region has 16 residues. Germline values: CDR1 SGHTA, CDR2 FQGTGA. CDR3 in amino acids: CASSFPTSGGRGEQFF. In DNA form, the CDR3 reads TGTGCCAGCAGCTTCCCGACTAGCGGGGGGCGGGGTGAGCAGTTCTTC.

The sample holds many counts of this clonotype. This chain links TRBV3-1 with TRBJ1-5, with D hard to call. V was cut by 4 bases and J by 1 base, with 11 bases left in between. Germline lookup yields CDR1 LGHDT and CDR2 YNNKEL (reference sequence). This CDR3 has 15 residues. CDR3: CASSPSSGSNQPQHF. CDR3 DNA: TGTGCCAGCAGCCCGTCGTCTGGCAGCAATCAGCCCCAGCATTTT. The whole variable domain, filled in from reference TRBV3-1 and TRBJ1-5, reads DTAVSQTPKYLVTQMGNDKSIKCEQNLGHDTMYWYKQDSKKFLKIMFSYNNKELIINETVPNRFSPKSPDKAHLNLHINSLELGDSAVYFCASSPSSGSNQPQHFGDGTRLSIL.

This clonotype was found many times. The V call is TRBV5-1, the J call TRBJ1-1; 8 bases align to TRBD1. V dropped 4 bases and J dropped 4; count of bases not matched to a gene: 6. This CDR3 spans 14 amino acids. CDR1 and CDR2 from the germline V gene are SGHRS and YFSETQ. The DNA for the CDR3 is TGCGCCAGCAGCACGAGGACAGGGACCACTGAAGCTTTCTTT. Translated: CASSTRTGTTEAFF.

This clonotype was recorded many times. CDR3 residues: CASSLDGRGSSYEQYF. Written as DNA, the CDR3 is TGTGCCAGCAGCTTAGATGGGCGGGGGAGCTCCTACGAGCAGTACTTC. V usage is TRBV11-2 and J usage is TRBJ2-7, with 7 bases matching TRBD2. The CDR3 sequence is 16 residues long. CDR1 and CDR2 from the germline V gene are SGHAT and FQNNGV. With 0 bases clipped from V and 0 bases from J, the junction kept 5 bases outside the gene matches.

This clonotype was detected ten times or more. The chain employs TRBV18 and TRBJ1-1, with D unresolved. Trimming removed 5 bases at V and 7 bases at J, with 11 bases between. Per the germline V gene, CDR1 is KGHSH and CDR2 is LQKENI. The CDR3 extends over 12 amino acids. The CDR3 loop is CASSSDGHEAFF. DNA of the CDR3: TGTGCCAGCTCATCAGACGGGCATGAAGCTTTCTTT.

This clonotype was detected ten times or more. Germline is not matched at one junction end, which may reflect a read error. The J gene is TRBJ1-1, the V gene TRBV3-1, with unresolved D. The CDR3 is 14 amino acids. Germline V lookup: CDR1 LGHDT, CDR2 YNNKEL (reference sequence). CDR3 sequence: CTSSQVSGNTEAFF. CDR3 DNA: TGTACCAGCAGCCAAGTTTCAGGGAACACTGAAGCTTTCTTT. Full variable domain (rest looked up from reference TRBV3-1 and TRBJ1-1): DTAVSQTPKYLVTQMGNDKSIKCEQNLGHDTMYWYKQDSKKFLKIMFSYNNKELIINETVPNRFSPKSPDKAHLNLHINSLELGDSAVYFCTSSQVSGNTEAFFGQGTRLTVV.

This clonotype was seen a handful of times. The chain couples TRBV13 to TRBJ2-3; TRBD1 matches at 9 bases. Losses at the gene ends were 4 bases for V and 8 bases for J; bases not matched to a gene: 10. Germline CDR1 reads PRHDT; CDR2 reads FYEKMQ (reference sequence). The CDR3 is 15 amino acids. The CDR3 loop reads CASSSLQGAQVTQYF. The CDR3 DNA reads TGTGCCAGCAGCTCCCTACAGGGGGCGCAAGTTACGCAGTATTTT.

V usage is TRBV20-1 and J usage is TRBJ2-4; perhaps TRBD1 as D (8 bases). V dropped 5 bases and J dropped 9 bases, with 17 bases sitting between them. The germline V gene has CDR1 DFQATT and CDR2 SNEGSKA (reference sequence). The CDR3 is 13 amino acids. The CDR3 DNA sequence: TGCAGTGCTTACCTGACAGGGGAGGGCATTCAGTACTTC. This encodes CSAYLTGEGIQYF.

This clonotype was detected once. V gene TRBV6-1 combines with J gene TRBJ2-3; 13 bases line up with TRBD2. The CDR3 consists of 20 residues. Losses at the gene ends were 1 base for V and 0 bases for J; bases not matched to a gene: 10. The germline V gene encodes CDR1 MNHNS and CDR2 SASEGT. Written as DNA, the CDR3 is TGTGCCAGCAGTGAAGATATGGGGACTAGCGGGACGTCTAGCACAGATACGCAGTATTTT. Protein sequence: CASSEDMGTSGTSSTDTQYF.

This clonotype was found many times. This chain connects TRBV7-2 to TRBJ2-7; 8 bases line up with TRBD1. The CDR3 is 13 amino acids. CDR1 SGHTA and CDR2 FQGNSA come from the germline V gene. Trimming cost V 5 bases and J 3 bases; bases outside gene matches: 3. The CDR3 loop reads CASSVDRDYEQYF. CDR3 sequence (DNA): TGTGCCAGCAGCGTGGACAGGGACTACGAGCAGTACTTC.

This chain links TRBV3-1 with TRBJ2-1; D ambiguous. V was pared by 1 base and J by 13 bases, with 8 bases between. Germline V gene sequence: CDR1 LGHDT, CDR2 YNNKEL (reference sequence). The CDR3 runs to 11 residues. In DNA form, the CDR3 reads TGTGCCAGCAGCCAAGTGGACCTTCAGTTCTTC. Amino acid sequence: CASSQVDLQFF.

Ten or more counts support this clonotype. The chain couples TRBV20-1 to TRBJ1-2, with 8 bases matching TRBD1. The CDR3 is made up of 13 amino acids. J lost 2 bases, V lost 7 bases, and 6 bases had no gene match. The germline V gene encodes CDR1 DFQATT and CDR2 SNEGSKA (reference sequence). CDR3 sequence (DNA): TGCAGTGACTCGACAGGGGCCAACTATGGCTACACCTTC. It specifies CSDSTGANYGYTF.

A remark on this clonotype: With a much larger clone just one base away, this may be a read error. This rearrangement joins TRBV12-3 or TRBV12-4 to TRBJ1-1; 7 bases match TRBD1. The length of the CDR3 is 14 residues. V shed 5 bases and J 0 bases; nucleotides not matched to a gene: 3. In nucleotides, the CDR3 is TGTGCCAGCAGTGGACAGGTGATGAACACTGAAGCTTTCTTT. It is translated as CASSGQVMNTEAFF.

This clonotype was detected a few times. The chain is built from TRBV7-9 and TRBJ1-4, with a possible D match to TRBD1 (6 bases). Trimming stripped 5 bases from V and 7 bases from J, with 17 bases between. Germline CDR1 is SEHNR and CDR2 is FQNEAQ (reference sequence). This CDR3 has 15 amino acids. The CDR3 region is CASSLIGAGVEKLFF. CDR3 in DNA: TGTGCCAGCAGCCTTATTGGGGCAGGGGTTGAAAAACTGTTTTTT.

This clonotype was observed at least ten times. The V and J genes are TRBV29-1 and TRBJ1-2, with 11 bases matching TRBD1. Germline-derived CDR1 and CDR2 are SQVTM and ANQGSEA. The CDR3 has 16 residues. Trimming at V came to 3 bases and at J to 4 bases, leaving 10 bases not matched to a gene. The CDR3 spells CSVDSGTGGESYGYTF. Here the CDR3 DNA reads TGCAGCGTTGACTCCGGGACAGGGGGTGAAAGCTATGGCTACACCTTC. The whole variable domain, remainder taken from reference TRBV29-1 and TRBJ1-2, is SAVISQKPSRDICQRGTSLTIQCQVDSQVTMMFWYRQQPGQSLTLIATANQGSEATYESGFVIDKFPISRPNLTFSTLTVSNMSPEDSSIYLCSVDSGTGGESYGYTFGSGTRLTVV.

The gene calls are TRBV12-3 or TRBV12-4 and TRBJ2-7; D may be TRBD1 (5 bases). The CDR3 contains 15 residues. The V end was cut by 5 bases, the J end by 5 bases, with 19 bases between. Written as DNA, the CDR3 is TGTGCCAGCAGTCCCAAGGACAAGGCAATCGACGAGCAGTACTTC. Translation: CASSPKDKAIDEQYF.

The CDR3 here is CASSLADTYGYTF. The CDR3 nucleotides read TGTGCCAGCAGTTTAGCAGACACGTATGGCTACACCTTC. V gene TRBV12-3 or TRBV12-4 combines with J gene TRBJ1-2, with D unresolved. The V gene lost 0 bases and the J gene lost 5 bases, with 7 bases spanning the gap. The CDR3 spans 13 residues.

The chain links TRBV5-1 to TRBJ2-1; no firm D call. From germline, CDR1 is SGHRS and CDR2 YFSETQ. This CDR3 has 16 amino acids. V lost 0 bases and J lost 0, with 10 bases in between. In nucleotides, the CDR3 is TGCGCCAGCAGCTTGGAGGCCCTGAGCTCCTACAATGAGCAGTTCTTC. It is translated as CASSLEALSSYNEQFF.

This clonotype has ten or more counts. The chain couples TRBV2 to TRBJ2-3; D may match TRBD1 or TRBD2 (6 bases each). The CDR3 consists of 15 residues. V dropped 2 bases and J dropped 4 bases, with 13 bases sitting between them. Germline loops: CDR1 SNHLY, CDR2 FYNNEI. The CDR3 region has the DNA TGTGCCAGCAGTGAACCGGGGGCTCGAGCAGATACGCAGTATTTT. Translating gives CASSEPGARADTQYF.

Of note for this clonotype: A read error may explain this, as a much larger clone is one base away. The V call is TRBV6-2 or TRBV6-3, the J call TRBJ2-7; the D is unclear. Germline V CDR1 and CDR2: MNHEY, SVGEGT. The CDR3 loop spans 11 amino acids. CDR3 nucleotide sequence: TGTGCCAGCAGTTATACCTACGGGCAGTACTTC. Protein product: CASSYTYGQYF.

Many counts were recorded for this clonotype. The J gene is TRBJ2-1, the V gene TRBV10-1; 7 nucleotides agree with TRBD1. V trimming: 2 bases; J trimming: 2 bases; junction bases outside the gene matches: 3. The V gene's germline CDR1 is WNHNN and CDR2 SYGVQD (reference sequence). CDR3 length: 15 amino acids. This CDR3 reads CASSELGTAYNEQFF. The CDR3 DNA sequence: TGCGCCAGCAGTGAGCTCGGGACAGCCTACAATGAGCAGTTCTTC.

V is TRBV25-1 and J is TRBJ2-7; 9 bases map to TRBD1. Germline lookup yields CDR1 MGHDK and CDR2 SYGVNS. This CDR3 has 13 residues. J was trimmed by 9 bases and V by 7 bases; bases with no gene match: 10. CDR3 in DNA: TGTGCCAGCACGCAACAGGGGGCGCGGGGGCAGTACTTC. It is translated as CASTQQGARGQYF.